One T cell receptor beta chain is described in this entry. This sample is part of a study of blood T cell repertoires in COVID-19. Whole-study context: Some COVID-19 samples were acute and others convalescent; all came from the United States, Italy and Spain. Nucleic acid was either cDNA or gDNA, and it came from T cells, B-cell-depleted T cells, or PBMCs.

With V trimmed by 4 bases and J by 3 bases, 2 bases remained unmatched. CDR1 and CDR2 from the germline V gene are MNHEY and SVGAGI. The CDR3 is made up of 15 amino acids. Original analysis: Counts of nucleated cells, estimated from reference gene primer amplification, were obtained. The assay was immunoSEQ multiplex PCR, and TCRdb's table has in-frame clones only and misses some. D and trimming were read from the DNA, whereas the V and J calls and clone size are those reported in that table. The sample contains approximately 230,000 clones, nearly 90% of which appear only once. The sequenced sample was peripheral blood. The sequence derives from a man aged 18 to 29 with active or convalescent COVID-19. V is TRBV6-5 and J is TRBJ2-7; TRBD2 matches at 14 bases. DNA for the CDR3: TGTGCCAGCAGTTCCGGGACTAGCGGGGGCTACGAGCAGTACTTC. As protein: CASSSGTSGGYEQYF.